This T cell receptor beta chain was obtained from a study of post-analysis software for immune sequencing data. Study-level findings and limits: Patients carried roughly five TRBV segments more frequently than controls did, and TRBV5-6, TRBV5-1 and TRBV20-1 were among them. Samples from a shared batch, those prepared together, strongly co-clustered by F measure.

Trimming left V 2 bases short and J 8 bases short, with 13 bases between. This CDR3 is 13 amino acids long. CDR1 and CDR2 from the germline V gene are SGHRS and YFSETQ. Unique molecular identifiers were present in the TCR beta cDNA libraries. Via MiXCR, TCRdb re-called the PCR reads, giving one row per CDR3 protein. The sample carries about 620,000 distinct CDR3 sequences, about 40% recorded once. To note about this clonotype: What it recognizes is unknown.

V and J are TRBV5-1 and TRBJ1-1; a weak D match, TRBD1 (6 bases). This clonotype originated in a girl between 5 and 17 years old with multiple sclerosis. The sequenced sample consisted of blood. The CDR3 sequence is CASSFRGAAEAFF. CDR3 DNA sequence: TGCGCCAGCAGCTTTCGGGGGGCGGCCGAAGCTTTCTTT.